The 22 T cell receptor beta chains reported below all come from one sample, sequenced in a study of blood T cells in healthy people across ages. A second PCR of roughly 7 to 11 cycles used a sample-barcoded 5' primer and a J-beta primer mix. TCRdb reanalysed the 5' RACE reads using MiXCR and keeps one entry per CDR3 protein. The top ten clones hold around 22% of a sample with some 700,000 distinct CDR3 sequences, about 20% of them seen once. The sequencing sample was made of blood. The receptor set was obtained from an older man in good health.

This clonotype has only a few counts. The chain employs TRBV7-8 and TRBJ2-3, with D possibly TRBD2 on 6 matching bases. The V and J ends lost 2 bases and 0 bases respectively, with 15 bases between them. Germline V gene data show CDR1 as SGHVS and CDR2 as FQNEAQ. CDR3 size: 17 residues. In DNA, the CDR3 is TGTGCCAGCAGCTTATTTGGTGCTAGCGCTAGCACAGATACGCAGTATTTT. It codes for CASSLFGASASTDTQYF.

The CDR3 is CASSFAGQGAGQETQYF. The CDR3, as DNA: TGTGCCAGCAGCTTTGCGGGACAGGGGGCGGGTCAAGAGACCCAGTACTTC. The chain joins TRBV12-1 to TRBJ2-5; the table's D call, TRBD1, was not checked against the DNA. TRBV12-1 is described as a pseudogene. There are 17 residues in the CDR3.

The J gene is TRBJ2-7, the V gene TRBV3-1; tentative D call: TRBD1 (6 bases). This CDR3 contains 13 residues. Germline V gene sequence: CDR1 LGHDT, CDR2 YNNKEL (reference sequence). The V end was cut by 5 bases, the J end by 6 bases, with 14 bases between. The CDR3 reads CASSVGAGREQYF. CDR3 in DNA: TGTGCCAGCAGCGTGGGGGCAGGGCGCGAGCAGTACTTC.

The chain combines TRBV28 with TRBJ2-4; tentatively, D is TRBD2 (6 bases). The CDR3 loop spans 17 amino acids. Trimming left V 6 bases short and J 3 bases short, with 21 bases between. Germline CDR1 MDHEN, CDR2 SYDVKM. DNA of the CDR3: TGTGCCAGCAGGTCGTTGGGGACTTCCCTAGTCAAAAACATTCAGTACTTC. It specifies CASRSLGTSLVKNIQYF.

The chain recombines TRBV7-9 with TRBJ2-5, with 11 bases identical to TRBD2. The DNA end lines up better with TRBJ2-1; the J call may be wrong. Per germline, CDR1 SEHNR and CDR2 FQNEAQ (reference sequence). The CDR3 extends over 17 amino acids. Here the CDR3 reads CASSPGTSGVNYNEQFF. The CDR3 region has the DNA TGTGCCAGCAGCCCCGGGACTAGCGGAGTAAACTACAATGAGCAGTTCTTC.

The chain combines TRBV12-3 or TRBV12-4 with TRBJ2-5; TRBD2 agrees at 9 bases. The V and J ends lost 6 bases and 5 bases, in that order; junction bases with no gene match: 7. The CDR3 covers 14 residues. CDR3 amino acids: CASRGLARYETQYF. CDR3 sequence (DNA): TGTGCCAGCAGAGGACTAGCGAGGTACGAGACCCAGTACTTC.

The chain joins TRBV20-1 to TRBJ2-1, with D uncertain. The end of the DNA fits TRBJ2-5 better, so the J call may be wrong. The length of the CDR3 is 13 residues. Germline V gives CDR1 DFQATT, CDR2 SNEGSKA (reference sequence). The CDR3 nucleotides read TGCAGTGCTAGACCCCCCCCATTAGAGACCCAGTACTTC. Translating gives CSARPPPLETQYF.

CDR3 coding DNA: TGTGCCAGCAGTTCGTCTAGCGGGACTACGCAGTATTTT. Encoded protein: CASSSSSGTTQYF. The chain recombines TRBV27 with TRBJ2-3, with 9 positions matching TRBD2. This CDR3 contains 13 residues. V gave up 4 bases and J gave up 8 bases; unmatched junction bases: 4. Per the germline V gene, CDR1 is MNHEY and CDR2 is SMNVEV (reference sequence).

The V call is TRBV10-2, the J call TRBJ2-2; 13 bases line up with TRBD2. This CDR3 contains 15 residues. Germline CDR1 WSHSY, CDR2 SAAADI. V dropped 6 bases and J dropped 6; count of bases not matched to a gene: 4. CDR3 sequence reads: CASSRTSGSSGELFF. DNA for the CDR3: TGCGCCAGCAGCCGGACTAGCGGGAGTTCCGGGGAGCTGTTTTTT.

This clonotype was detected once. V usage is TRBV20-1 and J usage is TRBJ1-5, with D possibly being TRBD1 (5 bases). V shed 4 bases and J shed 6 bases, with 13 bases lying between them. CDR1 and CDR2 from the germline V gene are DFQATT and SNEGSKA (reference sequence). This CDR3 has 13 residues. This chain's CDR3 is CSATQGGSQPQHF. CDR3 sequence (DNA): TGCAGTGCTACGCAGGGAGGAAGTCAGCCCCAGCATTTT.

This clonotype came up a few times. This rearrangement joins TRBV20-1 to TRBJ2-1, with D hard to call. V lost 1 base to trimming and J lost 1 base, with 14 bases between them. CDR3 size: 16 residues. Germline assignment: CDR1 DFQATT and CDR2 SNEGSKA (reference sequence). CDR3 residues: CSARGQTGRSYNEQFF. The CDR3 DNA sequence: TGCAGTGCTAGAGGTCAGACTGGACGGTCCTACAATGAGCAGTTCTTC.

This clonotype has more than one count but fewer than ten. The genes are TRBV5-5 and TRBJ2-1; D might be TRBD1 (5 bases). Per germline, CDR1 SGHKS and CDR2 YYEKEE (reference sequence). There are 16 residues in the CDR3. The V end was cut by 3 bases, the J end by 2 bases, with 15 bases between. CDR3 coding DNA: TGTGCCAGCAGCTCCAGGGATGGTAGTCCCTACAATGAGCAGTTCTTC. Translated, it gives CASSSRDGSPYNEQFF.

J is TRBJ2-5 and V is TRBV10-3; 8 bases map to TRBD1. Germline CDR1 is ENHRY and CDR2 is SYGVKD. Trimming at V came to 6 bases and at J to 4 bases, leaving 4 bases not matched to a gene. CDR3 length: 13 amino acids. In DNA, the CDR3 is TGTGCCATCAGCACAGGGGGTCTAGAGACCCAGTACTTC. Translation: CAISTGGLETQYF.

This CDR3 is CAISAGPSSTDTQYF. CDR3 DNA sequence: TGTGCCATCAGTGCGGGGCCAAGTAGCACAGATACGCAGTATTTT. V usage is TRBV10-3 and J usage is TRBJ2-3; D may be TRBD1 or TRBD2 (5 bases each). V was shortened by 4 bases and J by 0 bases, with 11 bases between the two germline ends. The CDR3 is made up of 15 amino acids. Germline values: CDR1 ENHRY, CDR2 SYGVKD.

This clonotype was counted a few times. The CDR3 region is CAWSVRRPSDTEAFF. CDR3 nucleotide sequence: TGTGCCTGGAGTGTACGTCGGCCCTCGGACACTGAAGCTTTCTTT. J is TRBJ1-1 and V is TRBV30; no definite D call. The CDR3 consists of 15 residues. CDR1 is GTSNPN and CDR2 is SVGIG in the germline V gene (reference sequence). V lost 0 bases to trimming and J lost 3 bases, with 14 bases between them.

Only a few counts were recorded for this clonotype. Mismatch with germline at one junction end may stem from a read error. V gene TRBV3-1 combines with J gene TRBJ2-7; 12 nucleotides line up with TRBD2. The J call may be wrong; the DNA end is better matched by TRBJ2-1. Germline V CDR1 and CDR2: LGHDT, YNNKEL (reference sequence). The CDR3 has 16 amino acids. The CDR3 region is CAGSPWTSGDFNEQFF. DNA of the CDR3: TGTGCCGGCAGCCCTTGGACTAGCGGGGATTTTAATGAGCAGTTCTTC.

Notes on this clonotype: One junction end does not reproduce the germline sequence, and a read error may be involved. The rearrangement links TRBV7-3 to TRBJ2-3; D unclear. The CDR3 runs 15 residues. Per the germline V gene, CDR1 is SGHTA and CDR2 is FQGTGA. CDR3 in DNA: TGTGCCAGCAGCTTAGCGCCCGGATCCACAGATACGAAGTATTTT. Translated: CASSLAPGSTDTKYF.

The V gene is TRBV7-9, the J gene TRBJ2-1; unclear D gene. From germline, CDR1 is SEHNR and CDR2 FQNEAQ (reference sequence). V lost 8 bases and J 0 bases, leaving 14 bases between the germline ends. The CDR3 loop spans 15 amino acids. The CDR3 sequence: CASAAPTNSYNEQFF. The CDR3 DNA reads TGTGCCAGCGCAGCACCTACTAACTCCTACAATGAGCAGTTCTTC.

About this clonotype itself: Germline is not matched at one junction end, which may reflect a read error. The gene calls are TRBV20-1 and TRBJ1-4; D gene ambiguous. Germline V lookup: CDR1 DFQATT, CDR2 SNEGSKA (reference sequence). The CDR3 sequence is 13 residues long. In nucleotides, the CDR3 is TGCAGTGCTAGAGATTTGGGAAATGGAAAACTGTTTTTT. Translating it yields CSARDLGNGKLFF.

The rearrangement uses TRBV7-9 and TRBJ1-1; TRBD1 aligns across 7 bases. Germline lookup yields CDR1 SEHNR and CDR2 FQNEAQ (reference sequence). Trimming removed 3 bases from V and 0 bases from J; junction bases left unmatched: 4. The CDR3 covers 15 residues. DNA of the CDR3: TGTGCCAGCAGCTTTGAAACAGGGGTGAACACTGAAGCTTTCTTT. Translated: CASSFETGVNTEAFF.

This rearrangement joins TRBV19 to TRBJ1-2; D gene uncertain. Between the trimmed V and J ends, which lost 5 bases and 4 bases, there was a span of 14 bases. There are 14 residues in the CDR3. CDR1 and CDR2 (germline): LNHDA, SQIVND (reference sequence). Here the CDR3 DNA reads TGTGCCAGTAGTCCACCTGGAGGGAGCTATGGCTACACCTTC. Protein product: CASSPPGGSYGYTF. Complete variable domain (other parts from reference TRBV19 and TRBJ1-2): DGGITQSPKYLFRKEGQNVTLSCEQNLNHDAMYWYRQDPGQGLRLIYYSQIVNDFQKGDIAEGYSVSREKKESFPLTVTSAQKNPTAFYLCASSPPGGSYGYTFGSGTRLTVV.

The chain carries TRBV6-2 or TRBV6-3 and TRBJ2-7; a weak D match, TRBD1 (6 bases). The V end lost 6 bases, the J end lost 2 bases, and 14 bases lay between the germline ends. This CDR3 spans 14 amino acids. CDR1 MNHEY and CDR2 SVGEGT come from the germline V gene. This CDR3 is CASRNNRDAYEQYF. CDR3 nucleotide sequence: TGTGCCAGCAGAAACAACAGGGACGCCTACGAGCAGTACTTC.